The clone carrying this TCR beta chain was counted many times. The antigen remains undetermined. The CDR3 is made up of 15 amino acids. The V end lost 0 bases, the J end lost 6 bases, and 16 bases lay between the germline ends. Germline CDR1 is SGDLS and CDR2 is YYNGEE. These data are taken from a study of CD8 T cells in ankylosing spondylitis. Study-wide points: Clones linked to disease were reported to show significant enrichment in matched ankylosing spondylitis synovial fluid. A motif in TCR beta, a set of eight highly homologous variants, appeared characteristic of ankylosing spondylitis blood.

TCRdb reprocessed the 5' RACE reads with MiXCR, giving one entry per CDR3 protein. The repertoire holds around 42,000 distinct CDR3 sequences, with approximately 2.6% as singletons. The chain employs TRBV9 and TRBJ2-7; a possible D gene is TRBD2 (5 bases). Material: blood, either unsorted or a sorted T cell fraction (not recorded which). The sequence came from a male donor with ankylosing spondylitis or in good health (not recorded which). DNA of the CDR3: TGTGCCAGCAGCGTAGCCCCGGGGTCTGAAGCCGAGCAGTACTTC. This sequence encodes CASSVAPGSEAEQYF.